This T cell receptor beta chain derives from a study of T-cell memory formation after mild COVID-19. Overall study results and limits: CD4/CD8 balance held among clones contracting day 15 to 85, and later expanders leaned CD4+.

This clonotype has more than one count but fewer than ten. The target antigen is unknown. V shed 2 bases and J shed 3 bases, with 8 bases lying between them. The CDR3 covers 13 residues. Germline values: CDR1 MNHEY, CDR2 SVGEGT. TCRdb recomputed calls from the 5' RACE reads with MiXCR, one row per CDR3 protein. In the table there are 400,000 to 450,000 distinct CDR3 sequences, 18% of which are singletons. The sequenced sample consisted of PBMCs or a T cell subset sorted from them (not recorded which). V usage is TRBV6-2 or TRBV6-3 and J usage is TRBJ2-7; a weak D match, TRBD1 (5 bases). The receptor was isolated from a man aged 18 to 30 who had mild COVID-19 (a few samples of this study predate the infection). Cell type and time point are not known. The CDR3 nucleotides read TGTGCCAGCAGTTACGACAGTAACTACGAGCAGTACTTC. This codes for CASSYDSNYEQYF.